This TCR beta chain was obtained from a study of blood T cell repertoires in COVID-19. In the authors' methods: By means of reference gene primer amplification, nucleated cell counts were estimated. Using immunoSEQ multiplex PCR, the repertoire was profiled, and TCRdb retains in-frame clones only, with some absent. The V and J calls and clone size come from that table; D and trimming were worked out from the DNA. The sample has approximately 200,000 clones; 80% to 90% are singletons. Germline values: CDR1 SGHTA, CDR2 FQGNSA. The CDR3 contains 16 residues. Trimming cost V 5 bases and J 5 bases; bases outside gene matches: 9.

Sequenced sample: PBMCs or T cells enriched from blood (not recorded which). The source is a man between 35 and 55 years old who had recovered from COVID-19. This rearrangement joins TRBV7-2 to TRBJ1-1; 12 bases agree with TRBD1. As DNA, the CDR3 is TGTGCCAGCAGCCCGAGGGACAGGGGGCGAGCTACTGAAGCTTTCTTT. Residues: CASSPRDRGRATEAFF.